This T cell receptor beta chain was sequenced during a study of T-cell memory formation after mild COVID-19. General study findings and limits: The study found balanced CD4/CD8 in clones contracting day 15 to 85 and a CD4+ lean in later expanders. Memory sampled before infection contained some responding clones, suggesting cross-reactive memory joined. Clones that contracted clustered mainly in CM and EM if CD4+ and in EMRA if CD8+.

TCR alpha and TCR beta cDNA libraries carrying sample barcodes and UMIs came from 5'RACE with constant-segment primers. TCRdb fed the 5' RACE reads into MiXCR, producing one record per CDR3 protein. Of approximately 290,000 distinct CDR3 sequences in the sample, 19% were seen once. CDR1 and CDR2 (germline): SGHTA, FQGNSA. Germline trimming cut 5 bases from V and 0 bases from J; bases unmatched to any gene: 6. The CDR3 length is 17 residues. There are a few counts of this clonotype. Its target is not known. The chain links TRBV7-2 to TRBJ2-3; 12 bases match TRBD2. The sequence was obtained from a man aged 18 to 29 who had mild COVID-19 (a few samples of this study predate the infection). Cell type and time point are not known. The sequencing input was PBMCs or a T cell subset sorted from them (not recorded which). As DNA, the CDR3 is TGTGCCAGCAGCCCCTTCGGACTAGCGGGGAGCACAGATACGCAGTATTTT. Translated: CASSPFGLAGSTDTQYF.